Listed below are T cell receptor beta chains from one sample, sequenced in a study of cytomegalovirus exposure and HLA in healthy donors. Sequencing was performed with immunoSEQ multiplex PCR; in TCRdb, only in-frame clones are kept and a portion is missing. The sample includes 130,000 or so clones, around 80% of them seen just once. Sequencing input: PBMCs. These receptors all come from a man younger than 40 in good health and CMV-seronegative. The CDR3 runs from the conserved cysteine through the conserved F or W. The order of the fields is clone size, J gene, D gene, V gene, CDR3 protein, CDR3 DNA. The D gene is left open where the match is weak. Clone size appears in some rows only: once, few, many, or a class for an expanded clone.

NA,TRBJ2-3,TRBD1,TRBV6-4,CASSPGQGATDMQYF,TGTGCCAGCTCTCCGGGACAGGGGGCCACAGATATGCAGTATTTT
NA,TRBJ1-1,TRBD1,TRBV5-1,CASSLGTANTEAFF,TGCGCCAGCAGCTTAGGGACAGCGAACACTGAAGCTTTCTTT
NA,TRBJ2-2,NA,TRBV27,CASSSILDSKNLAGELFF,TGTGCCAGCAGTTCCATCCTCGACAGTAAGAATCTTGCCGGGGAGCTGTTTTTT
NA,TRBJ2-1,TRBD2,TRBV4-3,CASSLFSGGGTSSYNEQFF,TGCGCCAGCAGCCTCTTTAGCGGGGGGGGGACTAGCTCCTACAATGAGCAGTTCTTC
NA,TRBJ2-3,NA,TRBV7-7,CASSLVLTDTQYF,TGTGCCAGCAGCTTGGTACTCACAGATACGCAGTATTTT
NA,TRBJ2-3,TRBD2,TRBV10-3,CAISKGLAGGSTDTQYF,TGTGCCATCAGCAAGGGACTAGCGGGGGGATCGACAGATACGCAGTATTTT
few,TRBJ1-6,NA,TRBV15,CATSRPSNSPLHF,TGTGCCACCAGTAGACCGTCTAATTCACCCCTCCACTTT
NA,TRBJ2-7,NA,TRBV12-5,CASGPPYYEQYF,TGTGCTAGTGGTCCTCCTTACTACGAGCAGTACTTC
once,TRBJ2-1,NA,TRBV14,CASSPKRRLNFGDEQFF,TGTGCCAGCAGCCCAAAAAGACGGTTGAACTTTGGAGATGAGCAGTTCTTC
NA,TRBJ2-3,TRBD2,TRBV5-1,CASSRASGASTDTQYF,TGCGCCAGCAGTCGGGCTAGCGGGGCTAGCACAGATACGCAGTATTTT
NA,TRBJ2-7,TRBD2,TRBV7-2,CASSPGLARGEQYF,TGTGCCAGCAGCCCCGGACTAGCAAGGGGCGAGCAGTACTTC
few,TRBJ2-1,NA,TRBV4-3,CASSQHTSGGDEQFF,TGCGCCAGCAGCCAGCACACGTCAGGAGGCGATGAGCAGTTCTTC
NA,TRBJ1-5,NA,TRBV13,CASSLGPGPQPQHF,TGTGCCAGCAGCTTAGGGCCAGGGCCCCAGCCCCAGCATTTT
few,TRBJ2-7,NA,TRBV5-1,CASSSLTGNEQYF,TGCGCCAGCAGCTCCCTAACCGGGAACGAGCAGTACTTC
NA,TRBJ2-7,TRBD1,TRBV29-1,CSVGTTGGYEQYF,TGCAGCGTTGGAACGACAGGGGGATACGAGCAGTACTTC
NA,TRBJ1-3,NA,TRBV10-3,CAISEYSGGGFAGEGNTIYF,TGTGCCATCAGTGAGTACTCGGGCGGGGGTTTCGCCGGAGAAGGAAACACCATATATTTT
NA,TRBJ1-2,TRBD1,TRBV5-1,CASSSGDSLWYGYTF,TGCGCCAGCAGCTCCGGGGACAGTCTGTGGTATGGCTACACCTTC
NA,TRBJ2-7,TRBD1,TRBV19,CASSPGQVSYEQYF,TGTGCCAGTAGTCCAGGACAGGTATCCTACGAGCAGTACTTC
NA,TRBJ1-4,NA,TRBV5-4,CASSLVENGEKLFF,TGTGCCAGCAGCTTGGTCGAGAACGGGGAAAAACTGTTTTTT
NA,TRBJ2-7,TRBD2,TRBV27,CASSSERGWSYF,TGTGCCAGCAGTTCGGAGCGGGGGTGGTCGTACTTC
once,TRBJ1-2,TRBD1,TRBV6-5,CASSYGTGASTGYTF,TGTGCCAGCAGTTACGGGACAGGGGCCTCTACTGGCTACACCTTC
NA,TRBJ1-6,NA,TRBV5-6,CASSLDGGRYNSPLHF,TGTGCCAGCAGCTTGGATGGGGGCCGATATAATTCACCCCTCCACTTT
NA,TRBJ2-3,NA,TRBV2,CASSEYGGHADTQYF,TGTGCCAGCAGTGAATATGGGGGCCACGCAGATACGCAGTATTTT
once,TRBJ2-3,NA,TRBV5-6,CASSSLGTDTQYF,TGTGCCAGCAGCTCTCTCGGGACAGATACGCAGTATTTT
NA,TRBJ1-1,TRBD1,TRBV6-5,CASSYSGQGSAEAFF,TGTGCCAGCAGCTACTCCGGACAGGGGAGCGCTGAAGCTTTCTTT
NA,TRBJ2-3,NA,TRBV7-2,CASSLTLAAYAQYF,TGTGCCAGCAGCTTAACTCTGGCGGCTTACGCGCAGTATTTT
NA,TRBJ2-7,NA,TRBV7-2,CASSSTRGGPYEQYF,TGTGCCAGCAGCTCGACCAGGGGAGGGCCCTACGAGCAGTACTTC
NA,TRBJ1-2,NA,TRBV5-4,CASSLSPGYGYTF,TGTGCCAGCAGCCTGTCCCCGGGCTATGGCTACACCTTC
NA,TRBJ2-7,NA,TRBV30,CAWSATSGYEQYF,TGTGCCTGGAGTGCTACTAGTGGGTACGAGCAGTACTTC
NA,TRBJ2-7,NA,TRBV5-4,CASSTTGYEQYF,TGTGCCAGCAGCACAACAGGGTACGAGCAGTACTTC
NA,TRBJ1-6,NA,TRBV19,CASSLRQILNSPLHF,TGTGCCAGTAGTCTACGACAGATCCTTAATTCACCCCTCCACTTT